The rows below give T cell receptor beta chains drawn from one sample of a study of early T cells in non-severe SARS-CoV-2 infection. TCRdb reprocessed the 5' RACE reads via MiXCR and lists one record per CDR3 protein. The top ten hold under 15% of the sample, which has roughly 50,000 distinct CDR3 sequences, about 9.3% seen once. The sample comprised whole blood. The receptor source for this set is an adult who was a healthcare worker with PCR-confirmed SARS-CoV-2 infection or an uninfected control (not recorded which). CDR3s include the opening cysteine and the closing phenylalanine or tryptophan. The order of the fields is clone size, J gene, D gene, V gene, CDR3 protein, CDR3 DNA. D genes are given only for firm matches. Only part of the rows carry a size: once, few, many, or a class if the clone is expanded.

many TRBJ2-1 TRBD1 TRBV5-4 CASSLEGTAAYNEQFF TGTGCCAGCAGCTTGGAAGGGACAGCGGCCTACAATGAGCAGTTCTTC
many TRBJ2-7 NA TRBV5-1 CASKVGAGAGEQYF TGCGCCAGCAAGGTTGGGGCAGGGGCCGGCGAGCAGTACTTC
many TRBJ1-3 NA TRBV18 CASSPSAASSGNTIYF TGTGCCAGCTCACCCTCGGCGGCGAGCTCTGGAAACACCATATATTTT
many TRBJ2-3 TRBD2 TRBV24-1 CATSDFREGTDTQYF TGTGCCACCAGTGATTTCCGGGAGGGCACAGATACGCAGTATTTT
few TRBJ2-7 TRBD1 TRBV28 CASSPTGPYEQYF TGTGCCAGCAGCCCGACAGGGCCCTACGAGCAGTACTTC
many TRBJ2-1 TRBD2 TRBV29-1 CSLRPTSGSNNEQFF TGCAGCCTACGCCCGACTAGCGGGTCTAACAATGAGCAGTTCTTC
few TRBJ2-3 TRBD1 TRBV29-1 CSVSTGVSTDTQYF TGCAGCGTCTCGACAGGGGTTAGCACAGATACGCAGTATTTT
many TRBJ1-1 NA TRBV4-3 CASSPTTGFQGTEAFF TGCGCCAGCAGCCCTACCACAGGGTTTCAAGGCACTGAAGCTTTCTTT
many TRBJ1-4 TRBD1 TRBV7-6 CASSLAAGQGRKLFF TGTGCCAGCAGCTTAGCAGCGGGACAGGGACGAAAACTGTTTTTT
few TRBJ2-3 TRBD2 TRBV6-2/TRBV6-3 CASSYGEKELAGAIDTQYF TGTGCCAGCAGTTACGGAGAGAAAGAATTAGCGGGAGCTATAGATACGCAGTATTTT
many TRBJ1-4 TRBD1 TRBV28 CASSLGSSGQGEKLFF TGTGCCAGCAGTTTAGGTTCTTCCGGACAGGGAGAAAAACTGTTTTTT
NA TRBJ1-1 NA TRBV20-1 CSARDWRGLHRAEAFF TGCAGTGCTAGAGATTGGCGTGGACTCCATCGCGCTGAAGCTTTCTTT
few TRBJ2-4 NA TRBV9 CASSPRGDNKNTQYF TGTGCCAGCAGCCCGCGGGGCGATAACAAAAACACCCAGTACTTC
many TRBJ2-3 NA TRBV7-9 CASSSTSGSSTDTQYF TGTGCCAGCAGCTCCACGTCCGGATCCTCCACAGATACGCAGTATTTT
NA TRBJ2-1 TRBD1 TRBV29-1 CSSYGTGTYNEQFF TGCAGCTCATATGGGACAGGGACATACAATGAGCAGTTCTTC
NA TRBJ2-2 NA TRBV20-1 CSALPTSTGELFF TGCAGTGCCTTACCAACTAGCACCGGGGAGCTGTTTTTT
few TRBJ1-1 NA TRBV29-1 CSVGARISEAFF TGCAGCGTTGGGGCCCGTATCTCTGAAGCTTTCTTT
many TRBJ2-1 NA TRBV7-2 CASSPDRSSYNEQFF TGTGCCAGCAGCCCTGACAGGAGCTCCTACAATGAGCAGTTCTTC
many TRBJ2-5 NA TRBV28 CASSIYDIENGLETQYF TGTGCCAGCAGCATATACGACATTGAAAACGGGTTAGAGACCCAGTACTTC
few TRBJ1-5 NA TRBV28 CASSRAGNQPQHF TGTGCCAGCAGTCGGGCCGGGAATCAGCCCCAGCATTTT
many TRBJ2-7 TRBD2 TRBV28 CASWTSGNPYEQYF TGTGCCAGTTGGACTAGCGGGAATCCCTACGAGCAGTACTTC
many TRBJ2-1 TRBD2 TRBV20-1 CSASPRLAGPWFF TGCAGTGCTAGCCCTCGACTAGCGGGGCCCTGGTTCTTC
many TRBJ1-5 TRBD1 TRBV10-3 CAIRSDRGSNQPQHF TGTGCCATCAGGTCGGACAGGGGCTCCAATCAGCCCCAGCATTTT
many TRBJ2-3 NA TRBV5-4 CASSLGLDTDTQYF TGTGCCAGCAGCTTGGGACTCGACACAGATACGCAGTATTTT
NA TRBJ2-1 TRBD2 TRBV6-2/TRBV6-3 CASLGLAGRNEQFF TGTGCCAGCCTAGGGCTAGCGGGAAGGAATGAGCAGTTCTTC
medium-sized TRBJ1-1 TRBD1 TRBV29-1 CSVETGQEAEAFF TGCAGCGTGGAGACGGGACAGGAGGCTGAAGCTTTCTTT
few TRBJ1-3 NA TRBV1 CTSSHGDKAEGNTIYF TGCACCAGCAGCCACGGGGACAAGGCTGAAGGAAACACCATATATTTT
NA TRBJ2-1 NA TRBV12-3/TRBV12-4 CASSFQGTYNEQFF TGTGCCAGCAGTTTCCAGGGGACTTACAATGAGCAGTTCTTC
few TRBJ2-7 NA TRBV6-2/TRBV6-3 CASSPPTAYEQYF TGTGCCAGCAGCCCGCCGACAGCCTACGAGCAGTACTTC
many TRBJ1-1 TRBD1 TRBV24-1 CATANPGQEAFF TGTGCCACCGCTAATCCGGGACAGGAAGCTTTCTTT
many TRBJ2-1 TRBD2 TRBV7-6 CASSFLAGGRYNEQFF TGTGCCAGCAGCTTTCTAGCGGGAGGGCGGTACAATGAGCAGTTCTTC
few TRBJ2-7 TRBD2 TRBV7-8 CASSLARGVAGGPAYEQYF TGTGCCAGCAGCTTAGCTAGGGGGGTAGCGGGAGGGCCGGCGTACGAGCAGTACTTC
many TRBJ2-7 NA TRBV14 CASSQYYEQYF TGTGCCAGCAGCCAATACTACGAGCAGTACTTC
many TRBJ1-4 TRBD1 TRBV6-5 CASSYAGTGLEKLFF TGTGCCAGCAGTTACGCCGGGACAGGTCTTGAAAAACTGTTTTTT
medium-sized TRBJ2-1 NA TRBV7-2 CASSLESYEQFF TGTGCCAGCAGCTTAGAGTCTTATGAGCAGTTCTTC
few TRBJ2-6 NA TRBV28 CASSLANVLTF TGTGCCAGCAGCTTGGCCAACGTCCTGACTTTC
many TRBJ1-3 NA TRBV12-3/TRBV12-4 CASRGGVGNTIYF TGTGCCAGCAGAGGAGGGGTCGGAAACACCATATATTTT
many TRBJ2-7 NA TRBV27 CASRLRKGLLLQQYF TGTGCCAGCAGACTTAGGAAGGGACTCCTCCTCCAGCAGTACTTC
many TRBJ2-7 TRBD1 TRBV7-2 CASSLRTGGRIPYEQYF TGTGCCAGCAGCTTAAGGACAGGGGGACGGATCCCCTACGAGCAGTACTTC
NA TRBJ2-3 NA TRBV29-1 CSVEQNGDTQYF TGCAGCGTTGAACAGAATGGAGATACGCAGTATTTT